These 13 T cell receptor beta chains were all obtained from the same sample, sequenced in a study of T cell responses to AZD1222 COVID-19 vaccine. Clones were read by immunoSEQ multiplex PCR, and TCRdb kept only the in-frame ones, dropping some. The table records roughly 110,000 clones, 92% of them present only once. This specimen consisted of peripheral blood, obtained 28 days after the second AZD1222 dose. These receptors originate from an adult who received the AZD1222 COVID-19 vaccine.

This chain's CDR3 is CASSQDWFSYEQYF. The CDR3 bases are TGTGCCAGCAGCCAAGATTGGTTTTCCTACGAGCAGTACTTC. This chain links TRBV3-1 (or the pseudogene TRBV3-2) with TRBJ2-7, with no clear D. Looked up from germline, CDR1 is LGHDT and CDR2 is YNNKEL (reference sequence). The CDR3 totals 14 residues. V lost 0 bases to trimming and J lost 1 base, with 7 bases between them.

The chain links TRBV15 to TRBJ1-5; D unresolved. The germline V gene encodes CDR1 LNHNV and CDR2 YYDKDF (reference sequence). Deletions cut 5 bases from V and 4 bases from J, with 6 bases between. The CDR3 runs 12 residues. In nucleotides, the CDR3 is TGTGCCACCAGCGTCGGGAATCAGCCCCAGCATTTT. This translates into CATSVGNQPQHF.

The rearrangement links TRBV5-1 to TRBJ2-5; D remains ambiguous. The V gene lost 4 bases and the J gene lost 1 base, with 8 bases spanning the gap. Per germline, CDR1 SGHRS and CDR2 YFSETQ. CDR3 length equals 13 residues. DNA for the CDR3: TGCGCCAGCAGCGTAACAGCCCAAGAGACCCAGTACTTC. This gives the protein CASSVTAQETQYF.

The chain recombines TRBV18 with TRBJ2-7; TRBD2 is a possible D gene (6 bases). The germline V gene has CDR1 KGHSH and CDR2 LQKENI. CDR3 length equals 15 residues. V lost 0 bases and J lost 3, with 12 bases in between. The CDR3 nucleotides read TGTGCCAGCTCACCACCGCCGGGACTCGTCTACGAGCAGTACTTC. This sequence encodes CASSPPPGLVYEQYF.

The chain is built from TRBV2 and TRBJ2-7; 7 bases fit TRBD1. With V trimmed by 6 bases and J by 1 base, 9 bases remained unmatched. Looked up from germline, CDR1 is SNHLY and CDR2 is FYNNEI. CDR3 size: 15 residues. DNA of the CDR3: TGTGCCAGCAGGTTGCGTCCGGGACAGTCCTACGAGCAGTACTTC. Residues: CASRLRPGQSYEQYF.

This clone was picked up one time. The J gene is TRBJ1-3, the V gene TRBV3-1 (or the pseudogene TRBV3-2); D uncertain. Deletions cut 1 base from V and 0 bases from J, with 10 bases between. The CDR3 sequence is 16 residues long. The germline CDR1 and CDR2 sequences are LGHDT and YNNKEL (reference sequence). CDR3 loop: CASSQGVDLSGNTIYF. The CDR3 nucleotides are TGTGCCAGCAGCCAAGGAGTAGATCTCTCTGGAAACACCATATATTTT.

The chain uses TRBV7-9 and TRBJ1-4; 11 nucleotides align to TRBD1. Per germline, CDR1 SEHNR and CDR2 FQNEAQ (reference sequence). CDR3 length equals 17 residues. The ends lost 1 base at V and 5 bases at J; junction bases unmatched: 6. In nucleotides, the CDR3 is TGTGCCAGCAGCTTAGTCGGGACAGGGGGTACGAATGAAAAACTGTTTTTT. Translation gives CASSLVGTGGTNEKLFF. The whole variable domain, filled in from reference TRBV7-9 and TRBJ1-4, reads DTGVSQNPRHKITKRGQNVTFRCDPISEHNRLYWYRQTLGQGPEFLTYFQNEAQLEKSRLLSDRFSAERPKGSFSTLEIQRTEQGDSAMYLCASSLVGTGGTNEKLFFGSGTQLSVL.

The CDR3 spells CASSVAASSGEKLFF. CDR3 in DNA: TGTGCCAGCAGCGTAGCGGCATCGAGCGGCGAAAAACTGTTTTTT. V gene TRBV9 combines with J gene TRBJ1-4; D unclear. CDR1 SGDLS and CDR2 YYNGEE come from the germline V gene. Trimming left V 0 bases short and J 8 bases short, with 14 bases between. This CDR3 has 15 amino acids.

The genes are TRBV10-3 and TRBJ2-7; D is uncertain. The CDR3 spans 14 residues. Trimming pared 0 bases from V and 6 bases from J, leaving 12 bases between. Germline values: CDR1 ENHRY, CDR2 SYGVKD. The CDR3 here is CAISESGRLTEQYF. The DNA for the CDR3 is TGTGCCATCAGTGAGTCAGGCCGTCTAACCGAGCAGTACTTC.

The gene calls are TRBV5-8 and TRBJ2-2; the D call may be TRBD1 or TRBD2 (5 bases each). V dropped 1 base and J dropped 7 bases, with 17 bases sitting between them. The CDR3 has 16 amino acids. Germline V gene data show CDR1 as SGHTS and CDR2 as YDEGEE. CDR3 amino acids: CASSLRAGTTVGELFF. The CDR3 DNA reads as TGTGCCAGCAGCTTGCGGGCAGGGACGACTGTCGGGGAGCTGTTTTTT. Using reference TRBV5-8 and TRBJ2-2 for the parts outside the CDR3, the full variable domain is EAGVTQSPTHLIKTRGQQATLRCSPISGHTSVYWYQQALGLGLQFLLWYDEGEERNRGNFPPRFSGRQFPNYSSELNVNALELEDSALYLCASSLRAGTTVGELFFGEGSRLTVL.

The J gene is TRBJ1-3, the V gene TRBV7-2; tentatively, D is TRBD1 (5 bases). This CDR3 has 14 amino acids. The germline V gene has CDR1 SGHTA and CDR2 FQGNSA. Deletions cut 5 bases from V and 3 bases from J, with 11 bases between. CDR3 sequence (DNA): TGTGCCAGCAGCCCACCAGGGCGTGGAAACACCATATATTTT. Translating it yields CASSPPGRGNTIYF.

The J gene is TRBJ1-4, the V gene TRBV4-2; no clear D. CDR1 LGHNA and CDR2 YNFKEQ come from the germline V gene. This CDR3 has 13 amino acids. The ends were cut back, 5 bases at V and 5 bases at J, with 9 bases in the middle. The CDR3 coding sequence is TGTGCCAGCAGCGCAACTTTAAATGAAAAACTGTTTTTT. Amino acids: CASSATLNEKLFF.

V gene TRBV2 combines with J gene TRBJ1-5; 10 nucleotides align to TRBD1. Germline values: CDR1 SNHLY, CDR2 FYNNEI. Germline trimming cut 6 bases from V and 6 bases from J; bases unmatched to any gene: 2. The CDR3 is made up of 13 amino acids. The CDR3 region is CASSGDRGQPQHF. The CDR3 DNA is TGTGCCAGCAGCGGGGACAGGGGTCAGCCCCAGCATTTT.